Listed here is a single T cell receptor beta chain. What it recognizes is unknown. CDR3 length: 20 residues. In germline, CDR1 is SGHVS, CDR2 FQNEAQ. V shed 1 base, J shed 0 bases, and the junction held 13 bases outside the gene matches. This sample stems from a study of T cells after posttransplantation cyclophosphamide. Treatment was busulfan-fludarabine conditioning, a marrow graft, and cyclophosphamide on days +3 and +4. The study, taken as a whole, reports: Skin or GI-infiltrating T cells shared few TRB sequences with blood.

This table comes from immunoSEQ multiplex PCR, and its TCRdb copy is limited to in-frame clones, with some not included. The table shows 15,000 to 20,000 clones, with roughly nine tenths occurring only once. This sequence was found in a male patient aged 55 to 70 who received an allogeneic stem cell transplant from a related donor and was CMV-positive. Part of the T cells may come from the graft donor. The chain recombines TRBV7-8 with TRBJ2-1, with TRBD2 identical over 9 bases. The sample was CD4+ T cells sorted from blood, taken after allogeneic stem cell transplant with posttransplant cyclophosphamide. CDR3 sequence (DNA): TGTGCCAGCAGCTTAGGCCGGGAGCGGGGGGCCTTATTCTCCTACAATGAGCAGTTCTTC. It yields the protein CASSLGRERGALFSYNEQFF.